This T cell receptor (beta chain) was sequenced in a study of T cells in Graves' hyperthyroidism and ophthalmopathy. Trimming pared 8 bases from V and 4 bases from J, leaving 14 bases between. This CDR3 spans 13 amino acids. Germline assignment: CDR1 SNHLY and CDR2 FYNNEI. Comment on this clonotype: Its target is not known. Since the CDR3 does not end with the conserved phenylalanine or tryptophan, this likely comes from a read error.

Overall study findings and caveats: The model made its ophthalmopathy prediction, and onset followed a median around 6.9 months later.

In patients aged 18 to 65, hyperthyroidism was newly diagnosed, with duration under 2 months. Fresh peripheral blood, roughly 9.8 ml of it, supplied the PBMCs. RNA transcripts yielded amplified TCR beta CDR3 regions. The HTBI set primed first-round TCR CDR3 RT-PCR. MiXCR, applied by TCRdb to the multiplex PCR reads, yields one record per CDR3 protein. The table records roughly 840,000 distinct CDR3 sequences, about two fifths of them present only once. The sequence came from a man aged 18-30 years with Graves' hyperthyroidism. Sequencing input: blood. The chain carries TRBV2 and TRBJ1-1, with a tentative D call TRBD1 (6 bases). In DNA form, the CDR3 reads TGTGCCAGCCCCAAGGGGGTACGCACTGAAGCTTTCCTT. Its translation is CASPKGVRTEAFL.